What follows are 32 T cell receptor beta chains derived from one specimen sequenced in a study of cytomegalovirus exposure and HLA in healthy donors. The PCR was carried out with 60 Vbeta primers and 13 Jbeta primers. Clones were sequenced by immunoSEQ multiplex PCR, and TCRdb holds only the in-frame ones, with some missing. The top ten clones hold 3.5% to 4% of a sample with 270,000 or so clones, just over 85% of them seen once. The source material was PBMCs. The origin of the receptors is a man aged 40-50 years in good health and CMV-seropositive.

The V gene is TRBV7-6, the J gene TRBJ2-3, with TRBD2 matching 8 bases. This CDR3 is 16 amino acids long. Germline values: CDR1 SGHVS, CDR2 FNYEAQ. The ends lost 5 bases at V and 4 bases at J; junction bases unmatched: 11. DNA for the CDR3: TGTGCCAGCAGCCGATCAGCGGGGGTCCTGGCAGATACGCAGTATTTT. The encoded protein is CASSRSAGVLADTQYF.

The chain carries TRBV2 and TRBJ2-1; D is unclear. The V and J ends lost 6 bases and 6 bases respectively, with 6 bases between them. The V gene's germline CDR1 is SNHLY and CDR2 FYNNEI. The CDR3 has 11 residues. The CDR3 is CASRPGNEQFF. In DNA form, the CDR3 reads TGTGCCAGCAGACCAGGCAATGAGCAGTTCTTC.

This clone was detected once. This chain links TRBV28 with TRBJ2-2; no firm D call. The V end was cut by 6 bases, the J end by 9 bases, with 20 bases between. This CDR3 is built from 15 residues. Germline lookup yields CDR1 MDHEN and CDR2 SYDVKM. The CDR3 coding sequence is TGTGCCAGCAGCCCCGGTTTACCGAGAAGCCGGGAGCTGTTTTTT. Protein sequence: CASSPGLPRSRELFF.

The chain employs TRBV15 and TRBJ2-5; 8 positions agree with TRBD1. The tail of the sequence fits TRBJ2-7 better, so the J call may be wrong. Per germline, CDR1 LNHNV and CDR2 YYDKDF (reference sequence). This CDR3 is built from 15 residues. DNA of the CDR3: TGTGCCACCAGCAGACTCAGGGGGCCGTCCTACGAGCAGTACTTC. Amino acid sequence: CATSRLRGPSYEQYF.

The CDR3 spells CASSLVVSVITEAFF. CDR3 bases: TGTGCCAGCAGCTTAGTTGTTTCGGTGATCACTGAAGCTTTCTTT. The genes are TRBV7-2 and TRBJ1-1, with D hard to call. V was shortened by 1 base and J by 4 bases, with 13 bases between the two germline ends. The CDR3 totals 15 residues. From germline, CDR1 is SGHTA and CDR2 FQGNSA.

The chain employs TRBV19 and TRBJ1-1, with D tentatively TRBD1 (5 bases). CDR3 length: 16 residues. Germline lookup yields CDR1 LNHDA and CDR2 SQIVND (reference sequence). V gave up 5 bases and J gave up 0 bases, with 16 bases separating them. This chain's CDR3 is CASSSSGGGMNTEAFF. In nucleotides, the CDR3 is TGTGCCAGTAGTTCCTCCGGGGGTGGGATGAACACTGAAGCTTTCTTT. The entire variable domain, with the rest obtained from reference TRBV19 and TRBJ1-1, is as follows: DGGITQSPKYLFRKEGQNVTLSCEQNLNHDAMYWYRQDPGQGLRLIYYSQIVNDFQKGDIAEGYSVSREKKESFPLTVTSAQKNPTAFYLCASSSSGGGMNTEAFFGQGTRLTVV.

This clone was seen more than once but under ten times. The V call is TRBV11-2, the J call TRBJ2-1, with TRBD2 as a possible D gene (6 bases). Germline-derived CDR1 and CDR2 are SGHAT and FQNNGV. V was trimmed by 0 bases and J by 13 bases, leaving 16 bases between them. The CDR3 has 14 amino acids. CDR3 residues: CASSLEFGRQDQFF. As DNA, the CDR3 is TGTGCCAGCAGCTTAGAGTTTGGGAGGCAGGATCAGTTCTTC.

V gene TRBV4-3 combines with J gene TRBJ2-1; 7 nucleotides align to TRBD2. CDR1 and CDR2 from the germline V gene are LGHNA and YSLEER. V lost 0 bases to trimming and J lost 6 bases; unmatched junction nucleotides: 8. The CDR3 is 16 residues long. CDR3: CASSQDVAGAGNEQFF. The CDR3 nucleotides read TGCGCCAGCAGCCAAGATGTGGCGGGAGCGGGCAATGAGCAGTTCTTC.

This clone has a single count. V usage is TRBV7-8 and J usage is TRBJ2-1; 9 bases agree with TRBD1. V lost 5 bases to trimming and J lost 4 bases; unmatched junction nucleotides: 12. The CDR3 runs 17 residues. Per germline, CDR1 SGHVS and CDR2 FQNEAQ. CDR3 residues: CASSDFQGQGFYNEQFF. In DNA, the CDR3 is TGTGCCAGCAGCGATTTTCAGGGACAGGGATTTTACAATGAGCAGTTCTTC. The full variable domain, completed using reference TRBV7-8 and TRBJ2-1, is GAGVSQSPRYKVAKRGQDVALRCDPISGHVSLFWYQQALGQGPEFLTYFQNEAQLDKSGLPSDRFFAERPEGSVSTLKIQRTQQEDSAVYLCASSDFQGQGFYNEQFFGPGTRLTVL.

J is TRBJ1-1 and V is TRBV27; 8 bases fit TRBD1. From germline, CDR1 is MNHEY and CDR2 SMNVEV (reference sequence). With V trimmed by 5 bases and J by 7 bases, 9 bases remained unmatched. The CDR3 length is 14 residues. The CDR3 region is CASSISWTGNEAFF. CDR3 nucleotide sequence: TGTGCCAGCAGTATTTCATGGACAGGGAATGAAGCTTTCTTT.

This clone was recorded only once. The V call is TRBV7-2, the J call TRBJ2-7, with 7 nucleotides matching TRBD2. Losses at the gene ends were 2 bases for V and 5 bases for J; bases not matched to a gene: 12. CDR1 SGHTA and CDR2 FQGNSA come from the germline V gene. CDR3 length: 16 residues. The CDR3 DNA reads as TGTGCCAGCAGCTTACCTCTGTCGGGAGGTCACGACGAGCAGTACTTC. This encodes CASSLPLSGGHDEQYF.

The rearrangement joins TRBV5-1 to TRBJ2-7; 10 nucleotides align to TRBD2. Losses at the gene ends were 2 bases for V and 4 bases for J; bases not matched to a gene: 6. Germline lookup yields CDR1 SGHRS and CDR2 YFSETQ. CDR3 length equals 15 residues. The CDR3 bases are TGCGCCAGCAGCTTCCTAGCGGGAGTAGATTACGAGCAGTACTTC. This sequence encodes CASSFLAGVDYEQYF.

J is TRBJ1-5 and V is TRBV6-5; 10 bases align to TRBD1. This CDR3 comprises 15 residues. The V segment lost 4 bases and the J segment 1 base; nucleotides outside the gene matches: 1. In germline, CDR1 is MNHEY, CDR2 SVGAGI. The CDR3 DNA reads TGTGCCAGCAGTTTGGACAGGGGGAGCAATCAGCCCCAGCATTTT. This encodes CASSLDRGSNQPQHF.

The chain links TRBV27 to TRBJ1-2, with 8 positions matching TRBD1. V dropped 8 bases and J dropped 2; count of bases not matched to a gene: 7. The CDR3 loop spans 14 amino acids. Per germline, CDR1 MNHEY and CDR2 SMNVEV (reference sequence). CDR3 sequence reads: CASGLTGANYGYTF. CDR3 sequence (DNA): TGTGCCAGCGGGCTGACAGGGGCAAACTATGGCTACACCTTC.

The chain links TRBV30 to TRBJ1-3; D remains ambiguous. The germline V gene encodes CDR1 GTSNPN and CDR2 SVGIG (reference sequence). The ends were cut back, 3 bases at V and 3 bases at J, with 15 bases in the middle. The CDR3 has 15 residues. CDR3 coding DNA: TGTGCCTGGAGAATTTGGGGAAGCGGTGGAAACACCATATATTTT. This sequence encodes CAWRIWGSGGNTIYF.

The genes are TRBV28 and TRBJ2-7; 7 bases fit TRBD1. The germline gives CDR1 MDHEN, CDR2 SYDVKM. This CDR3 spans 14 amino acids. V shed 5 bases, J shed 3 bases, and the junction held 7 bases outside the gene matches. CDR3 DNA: TGTGCCAGCAGTCCCGGGACAGCACACTACGAGCAGTACTTC. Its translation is CASSPGTAHYEQYF.

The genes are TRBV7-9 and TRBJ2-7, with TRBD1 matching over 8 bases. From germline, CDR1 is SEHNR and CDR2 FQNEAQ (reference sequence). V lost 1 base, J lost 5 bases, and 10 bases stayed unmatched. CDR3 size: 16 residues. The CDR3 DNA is TGTGCCAGCAGCTTAGATCTGGGCAGGGGGCAAGACGAGCAGTACTTC. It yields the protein CASSLDLGRGQDEQYF.

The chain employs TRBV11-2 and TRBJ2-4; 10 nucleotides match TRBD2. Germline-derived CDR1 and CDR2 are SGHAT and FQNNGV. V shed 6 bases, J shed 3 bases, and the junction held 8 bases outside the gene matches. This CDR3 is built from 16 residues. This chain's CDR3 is CASSPAGGPDKNIQYF. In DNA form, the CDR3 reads TGTGCCAGCAGTCCAGCGGGAGGGCCTGACAAAAACATTCAGTACTTC.

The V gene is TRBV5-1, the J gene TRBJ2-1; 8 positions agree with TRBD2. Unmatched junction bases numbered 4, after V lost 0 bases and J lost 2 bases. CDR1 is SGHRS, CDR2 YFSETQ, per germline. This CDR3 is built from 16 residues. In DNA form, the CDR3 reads TGCGCCAGCAGCTTGGGCGGGGGGACAACCTACAATGAGCAGTTCTTC. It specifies CASSLGGGTTYNEQFF. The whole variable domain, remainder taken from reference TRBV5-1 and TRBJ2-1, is KAGVTQTPRYLIKTRGQQVTLSCSPISGHRSVSWYQQTPGQGLQFLFEYFSETQRNKGNFPGRFSGRQFSNSRSEMNVSTLELGDSALYLCASSLGGGTTYNEQFFGPGTRLTVL.

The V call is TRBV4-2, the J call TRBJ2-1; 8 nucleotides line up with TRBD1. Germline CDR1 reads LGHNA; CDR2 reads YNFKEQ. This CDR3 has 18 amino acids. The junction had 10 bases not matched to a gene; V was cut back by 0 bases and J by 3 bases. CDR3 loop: CASSQDAGGAVDYNEQFF. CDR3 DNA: TGTGCCAGCAGCCAAGACGCAGGGGGCGCGGTTGACTACAATGAGCAGTTCTTC.

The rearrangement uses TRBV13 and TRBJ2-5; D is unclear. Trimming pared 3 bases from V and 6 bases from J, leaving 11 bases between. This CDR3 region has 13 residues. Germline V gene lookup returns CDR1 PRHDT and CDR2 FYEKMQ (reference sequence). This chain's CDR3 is CASSFDQRQTQYF. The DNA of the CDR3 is TGTGCCAGCAGCTTTGACCAGAGGCAGACCCAGTACTTC.

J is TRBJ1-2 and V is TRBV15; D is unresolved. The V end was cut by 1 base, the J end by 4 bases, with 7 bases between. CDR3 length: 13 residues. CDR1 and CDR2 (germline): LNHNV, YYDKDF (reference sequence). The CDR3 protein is CATSRVQTYGYTF. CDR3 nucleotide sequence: TGTGCCACCAGCAGAGTACAGACCTATGGCTACACCTTC.

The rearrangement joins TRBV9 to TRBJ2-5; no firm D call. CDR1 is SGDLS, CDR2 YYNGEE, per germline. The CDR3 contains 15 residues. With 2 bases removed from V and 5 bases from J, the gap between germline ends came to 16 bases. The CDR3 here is CASSVAHGLTETQYF. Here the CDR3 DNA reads TGTGCCAGCAGCGTCGCCCATGGGCTGACGGAGACCCAGTACTTC. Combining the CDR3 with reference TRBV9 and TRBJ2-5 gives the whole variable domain DSGVTQTPKHLITATGQRVTLRCSPRSGDLSVYWYQQSLDQGLQFLIQYYNGEERAKGNILERFSAQQFPDLHSELNLSSLELGDSALYFCASSVAHGLTETQYFGPGTRLLVL.

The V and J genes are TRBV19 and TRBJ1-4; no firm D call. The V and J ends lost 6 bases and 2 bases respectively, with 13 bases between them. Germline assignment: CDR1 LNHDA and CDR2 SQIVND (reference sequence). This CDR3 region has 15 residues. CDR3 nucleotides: TGTGCCAGTAGAGCTTCTCGATACACTAATGAAAAACTGTTTTTT. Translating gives CASRASRYTNEKLFF.

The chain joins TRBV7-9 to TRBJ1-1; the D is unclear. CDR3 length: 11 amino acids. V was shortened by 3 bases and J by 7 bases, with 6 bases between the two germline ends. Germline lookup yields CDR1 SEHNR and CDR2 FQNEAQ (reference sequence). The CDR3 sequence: CASSFPLEAFF. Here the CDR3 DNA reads TGTGCCAGCAGCTTCCCCCTTGAAGCTTTCTTT.

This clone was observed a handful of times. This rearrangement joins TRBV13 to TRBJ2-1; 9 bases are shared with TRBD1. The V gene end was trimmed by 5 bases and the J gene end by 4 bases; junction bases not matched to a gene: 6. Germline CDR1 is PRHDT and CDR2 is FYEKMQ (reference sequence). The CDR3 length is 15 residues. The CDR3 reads CASSPPDRGYNEQFF. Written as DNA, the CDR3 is TGTGCCAGCAGCCCGCCGGACAGGGGATACAATGAGCAGTTCTTC.

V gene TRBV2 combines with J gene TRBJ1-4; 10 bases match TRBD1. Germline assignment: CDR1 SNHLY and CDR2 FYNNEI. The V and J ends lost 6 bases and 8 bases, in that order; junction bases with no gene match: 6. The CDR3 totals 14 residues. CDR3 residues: CASRRQGALEKLFF. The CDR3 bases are TGTGCCAGCAGGAGACAGGGGGCACTGGAAAAACTGTTTTTT.

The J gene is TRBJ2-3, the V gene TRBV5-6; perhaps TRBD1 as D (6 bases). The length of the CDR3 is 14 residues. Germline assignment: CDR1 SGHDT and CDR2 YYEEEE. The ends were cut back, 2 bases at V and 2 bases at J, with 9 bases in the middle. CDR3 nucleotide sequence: TGTGCCAGCAGCTTAACAGGGCTCACAGATACGCAGTATTTT. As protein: CASSLTGLTDTQYF.

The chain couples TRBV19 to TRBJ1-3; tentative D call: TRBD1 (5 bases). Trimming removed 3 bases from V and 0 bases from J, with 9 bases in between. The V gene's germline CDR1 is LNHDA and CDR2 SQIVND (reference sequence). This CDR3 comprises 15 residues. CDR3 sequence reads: CASSIAGTSGNTIYF. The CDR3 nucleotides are TGTGCCAGTAGTATTGCGGGGACCTCTGGAAACACCATATATTTT.

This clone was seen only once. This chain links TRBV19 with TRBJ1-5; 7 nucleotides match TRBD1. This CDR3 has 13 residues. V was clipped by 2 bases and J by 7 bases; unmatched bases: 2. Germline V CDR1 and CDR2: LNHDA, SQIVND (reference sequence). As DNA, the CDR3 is TGTGCCAGTAGTATACAGGGACAGCAGCCCCAGCATTTT. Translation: CASSIQGQQPQHF.

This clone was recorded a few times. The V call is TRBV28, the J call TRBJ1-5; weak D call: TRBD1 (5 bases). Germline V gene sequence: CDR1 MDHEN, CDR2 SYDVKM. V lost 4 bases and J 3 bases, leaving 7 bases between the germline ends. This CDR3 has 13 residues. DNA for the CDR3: TGTGCCAGCAGTTGGGGCATCAATCAGCCCCAGCATTTT. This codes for CASSWGINQPQHF.

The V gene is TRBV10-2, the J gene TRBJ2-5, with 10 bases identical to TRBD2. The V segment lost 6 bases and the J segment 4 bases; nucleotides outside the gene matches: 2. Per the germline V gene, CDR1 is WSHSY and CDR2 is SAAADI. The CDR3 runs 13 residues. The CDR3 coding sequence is TGCGCCAGCAGGACTAGCGGGTTAGAGACCCAGTACTTC. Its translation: CASRTSGLETQYF.